Below, 8 T cell receptor beta chains from the same sample are listed, as sequenced in a study of vaccination and CD4 T cells after COVID-19 (dated by TCRdb to 2021 to 2024). Libraries were built with PCR. Sequencer: Illumina iSeq 100. DNA from cultured CD4+ T cells underwent TCR sequencing with the Oncomine TCR Beta short-read assay at the Johns Hopkins FTIC core. The public sequencing data were trimmed at Q25 with fastp and processed into clonotypes with MiXCR by TCRdb, which kept only in-frame beta chains. Rows with a matching CDR3 protein are joined into one entry that keeps the most common DNA and genes. Across this sample there are around 19,000 distinct CDR3 sequences, with 25% to 30% seen only once. Of the sample, about 15% is held by the ten largest clones. Sample treatment or condition, as interpreted from the label and publication: roughly ten-day PBMC culture with coronavirus spike peptide pools or control peptides (ViraFEST assay).

These TCRs are of unknown antigen specificity. The sample comprised cultured CD4+ T cells from blood. Receptor source: a human donor with COVID-19.

The genes are TRBV4-2 and TRBJ1-2; the match to TRBD1 covers 9 bases. The CDR3 has 16 residues. Germline-derived CDR1 and CDR2 are LGHNA and YNFKEQ. With V trimmed by 6 bases and J by 4 bases, 12 bases remained unmatched. DNA for the CDR3: TGTGCCAGCAGTCCGGGCCGGGACAGGGATCGCTATGGCTACACCTTC. Protein product: CASSPGRDRDRYGYTF.

The J gene is TRBJ1-4, the V gene TRBV27; 8 nucleotides match TRBD1. The CDR3 spans 17 residues. From germline, CDR1 is MNHEY and CDR2 SMNVEV (reference sequence). The J segment lost 6 bases and the V segment lost 2 bases, leaving 11 bases of the junction unmatched. The CDR3 region has the DNA TGTGCCAGCAGTTTACCCCCACCGGACAGGGTTGATGAAAAACTGTTTTTT. The encoded protein is CASSLPPPDRVDEKLFF.

This clonotype appeared a few times. The chain carries TRBV2 and TRBJ1-5; D uncertain. Deletions cut 6 bases from V and 3 bases from J, with 15 bases between. CDR3 length equals 15 residues. CDR1 is SNHLY and CDR2 is FYNNEI in the germline V gene. CDR3 residues: CASRLGVGNNQPQHF. CDR3 DNA sequence: TGTGCCAGCAGACTGGGTGTGGGGAACAATCAGCCCCAGCATTTT.

V gene TRBV6-5 combines with J gene TRBJ1-1; D ambiguous. CDR3 length equals 15 residues. The V gene's germline CDR1 is MNHEY and CDR2 SVGAGI. V was trimmed by 2 bases and J by 0 bases, leaving 10 bases between them. The DNA for the CDR3 is TGTGCCAGCAGTTACACTCAGAGCATGAACACTGAAGCTTTCTTT. It yields the protein CASSYTQSMNTEAFF.

This sequence joins TRBV7-9 and TRBJ2-7; 10 nucleotides line up with TRBD1. The CDR3 is 14 amino acids. CDR1 and CDR2 from the germline V gene are SEHNR and FQNEAQ (reference sequence). The junction had 4 bases not matched to a gene; V was cut back by 1 base and J by 7 bases. CDR3 residues: CASSLGQGAWEQYF. DNA of the CDR3: TGTGCCAGCAGCTTAGGACAGGGGGCCTGGGAGCAGTACTTC.

This sequence joins TRBV5-1 and TRBJ1-2; TRBD1 matches at 9 bases. CDR3 length equals 15 residues. In germline, CDR1 is SGHRS, CDR2 YFSETQ. The junction had 7 bases not matched to a gene; V was cut back by 0 bases and J by 7 bases. The CDR3 sequence is CASSLGTGAGSGYTF. The CDR3, as DNA: TGCGCCAGCAGCTTGGGGACAGGGGCGGGGAGTGGCTACACCTTC.

This clonotype was recorded a few times. The chain employs TRBV19 and TRBJ1-1; 8 bases map to TRBD1. CDR3 length: 15 residues. The V and J ends lost 6 bases and 3 bases, in that order; junction bases with no gene match: 9. Germline lookup yields CDR1 LNHDA and CDR2 SQIVND (reference sequence). CDR3 loop: CASSRDQGAYTEAFF. Here the CDR3 DNA reads TGTGCCAGTAGCCGAGATCAGGGGGCTTACACTGAAGCTTTCTTT.

The chain carries TRBV20-1 and TRBJ2-3; no clear D. CDR1 DFQATT and CDR2 SNEGSKA come from the germline V gene (reference sequence). V was pared by 6 bases and J by 3 bases, with 16 bases between. The CDR3 extends over 14 amino acids. CDR3 nucleotide sequence: TGCAGTGCCGGTGGGGTAATGGTAACAGATACGCAGTATTTT. Protein sequence: CSAGGVMVTDTQYF.